Listed below are T cell receptor beta chains from one sample, sequenced in a study of beta chain features in type 1 diabetes. Data came from immunoSEQ multiplex PCR; TCRdb stores just in-frame clones and leaves some out. The sample lists approximately 120,000 clones; roughly 17% were seen once. Sample: central memory CD4+ T cells from blood. Receptor source: a man younger than 35 with type 1 diabetes. The CDR3 runs from the conserved cysteine through the conserved F or W. Each record gives: V gene, clone size, D gene, J gene, CDR3 DNA, CDR3 protein. A D gene is named only where the DNA matches it firmly. A clone size is listed for some rows: how often the clone was seen (once, few, many), or a class if it is expanded.

TRBV4-3	few	NA	TRBJ1-2	TGCGCCAGCAGCCCCCTCGACAGGAACTATGGCTACACCTTC	CASSPLDRNYGYTF
TRBV11-3	NA	NA	TRBJ2-3	TGTGCCAGCAGCCCGGGTCGAGGGGCGACAACAGATACGCAGTATTTT	CASSPGRGATTDTQYF
TRBV5-4	few	TRBD2	TRBJ2-7	TGTGCCAGCAGAGAGCTAGCGGGGGAGAGATACGAGCAGTACTTC	CASRELAGERYEQYF
TRBV10-3	NA	NA	TRBJ2-3	TGTGCCATCAGTGATGGATGGGATACGCAGTATTTT	CAISDGWDTQYF
TRBV29-1	few	TRBD1	TRBJ1-5	TGCAGCGTTGAAGTTCCCAGGGGGGCCCAGCATTTT	CSVEVPRGAQHF
TRBV6-5	NA	TRBD1	TRBJ2-3	TGTGCCAGCAGTTACTCGGGACAGACCACAGATACGCAGTATTTT	CASSYSGQTTDTQYF
TRBV7-2	NA	NA	TRBJ2-3	TGTGCCAGCAGCCCCCGAGGAGCGGGTAAGGCAGATACGCAGTATTTT	CASSPRGAGKADTQYF
TRBV2	NA	TRBD1	TRBJ2-3	TGTGCCAGCACCACAGACAGGGAAGATACGCAGTATTTT	CASTTDREDTQYF
TRBV18	NA	NA	TRBJ2-5	TGTGCCAGCTCACCGGGGACGCAAGAGACCCAGTACTTC	CASSPGTQETQYF
TRBV29-1	NA	NA	TRBJ1-2	TGCAGCGTTGAAGGGAGGGGTCGAAACTATGGCTACACCTTC	CSVEGRGRNYGYTF
TRBV30	NA	NA	TRBJ1-2	TGTGCCTGGAGAAAGCAAGTAAGGGATGGCTACACCTTC	CAWRKQVRDGYTF
TRBV14	many	NA	TRBJ2-5	TGTGCCAGCAGCCAACTGGAGACCCAGTACTTC	CASSQLETQYF
TRBV5-1	few	TRBD1	TRBJ1-5	TGCGCCAGCAGCAAAGAACAGGGGGCCAATCAGCCCCAGCATTTT	CASSKEQGANQPQHF
TRBV29-1	NA	NA	TRBJ1-1	TGCAGCGTTGAAGAACAGTTGAACACTGAAGCTTTCTTT	CSVEEQLNTEAFF
TRBV7-2	few	TRBD1	TRBJ2-1	TGTGCCAGCAGCCCAGACAGGGGTCGATACAATGAGCAGTTCTTC	CASSPDRGRYNEQFF
TRBV5-6	NA	TRBD1	TRBJ2-1	TGTGCCAGCAGCGAAATGGGACAGACGTACAATGAGCAGTTCTTC	CASSEMGQTYNEQFF
TRBV30	many	NA	TRBJ2-3	TGTGCCTGGGGGGTATGGACAGATACGCAGTATTTT	CAWGVWTDTQYF
TRBV7-9	NA	TRBD2	TRBJ2-1	TGTGCCAGCAGCCGCGGGAGGAGGTCCTACAATGAGCAGTTCTTC	CASSRGRRSYNEQFF